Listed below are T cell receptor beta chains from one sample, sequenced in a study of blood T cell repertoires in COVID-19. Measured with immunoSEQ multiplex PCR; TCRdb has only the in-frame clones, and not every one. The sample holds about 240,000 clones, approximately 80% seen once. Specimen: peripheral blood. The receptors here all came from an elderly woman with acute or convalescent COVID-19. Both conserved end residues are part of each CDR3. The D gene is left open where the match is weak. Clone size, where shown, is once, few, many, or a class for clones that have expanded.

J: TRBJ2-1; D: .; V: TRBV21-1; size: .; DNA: TGTGCCAGCAGCAAAGGGACCGGGGATAATGAGCAGTTCTTC; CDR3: CASSKGTGDNEQFF
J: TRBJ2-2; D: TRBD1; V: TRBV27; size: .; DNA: TGTGCCAGCAGGCGGACAGGAAACACCGGGGAGCTGTTTTTT; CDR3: CASRRTGNTGELFF
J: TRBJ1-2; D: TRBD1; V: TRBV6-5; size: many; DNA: TGTGCCAGCACCTACGGGACAGGGAGCGCCTATGGCTACACCTTC; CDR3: CASTYGTGSAYGYTF
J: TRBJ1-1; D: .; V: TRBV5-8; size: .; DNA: TGTGCCAGCAGCTTGGATACAGGGAAGAACACTGAAGCTTTCTTT; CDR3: CASSLDTGKNTEAFF
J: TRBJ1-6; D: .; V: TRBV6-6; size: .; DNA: TGTGCCAGCCGCTTGGAGGCATGGGATTCACCCCTCCACTTT; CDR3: CASRLEAWDSPLHF
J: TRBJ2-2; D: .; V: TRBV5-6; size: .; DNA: TGTGCCAGCAGCCTGACCTCGGCAGGGGCGGATACCGGGGAGCTGTTTTTT; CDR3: CASSLTSAGADTGELFF
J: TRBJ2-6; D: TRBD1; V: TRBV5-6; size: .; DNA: TGTGCCAGCACCTTAGGGGACAGGGGACTCTCTGGGGCCAACGTCCTGACTTTC; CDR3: CASTLGDRGLSGANVLTF
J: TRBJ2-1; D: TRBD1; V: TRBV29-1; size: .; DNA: TGCAGCGGAACCGGGACAGGGTACGATGAGCAGTTCTTC; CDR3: CSGTGTGYDEQFF
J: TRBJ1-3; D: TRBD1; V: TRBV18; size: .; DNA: TGTGCCAGCTCACCAATGACAGGGTTCGGAAACACCATATATTTT; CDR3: CASSPMTGFGNTIYF
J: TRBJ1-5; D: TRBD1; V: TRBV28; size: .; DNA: TGTGCCAGCAGTTTGAGAAAGGGGGCTGCTCGCAATCAGCCCCAGCATTTT; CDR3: CASSLRKGAARNQPQHF
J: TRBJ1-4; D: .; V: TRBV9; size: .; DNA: TGTGCCAGCAGCGTACAGGGAACTAATGAAAAACTGTTTTTT; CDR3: CASSVQGTNEKLFF
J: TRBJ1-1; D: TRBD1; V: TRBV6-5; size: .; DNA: TGTGCCAGCAGTCAAAGACAGGGGATGAACACTGAAGCTTTCTTT; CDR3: CASSQRQGMNTEAFF
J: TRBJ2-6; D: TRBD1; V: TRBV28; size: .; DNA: TGTGCCAGCAGACAGGGGGCGAGATTCTCTGGGGCCAACGTCCTGACTTTC; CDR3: CASRQGARFSGANVLTF
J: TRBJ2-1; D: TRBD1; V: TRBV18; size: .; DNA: TGTGCCAGCTCACTCAAGCAGGGGGTACTGTACAATGAGCAGTTCTTC; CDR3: CASSLKQGVLYNEQFF
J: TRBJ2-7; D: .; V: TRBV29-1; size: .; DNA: TGCAGCGTTCGGACGGGGATAGGCTACGAGCAGTACTTC; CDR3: CSVRTGIGYEQYF
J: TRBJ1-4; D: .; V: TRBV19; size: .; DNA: TGTGCCAGTAGTATCGTACAGAGTACAAGTGAAAAACTGTTTTTT; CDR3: CASSIVQSTSEKLFF
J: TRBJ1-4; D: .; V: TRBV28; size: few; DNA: TGTGCCAGCAGTTTTATTTGGGCAACCGGTGAAAAACTGTTTTTT; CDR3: CASSFIWATGEKLFF
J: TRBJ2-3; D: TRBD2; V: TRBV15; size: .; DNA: TGTGCCACCAAGCGGGACAGCACAGATACGCAGTATTTT; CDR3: CATKRDSTDTQYF
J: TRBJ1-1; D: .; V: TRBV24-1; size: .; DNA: TGTGCCACCAGTGATATTCCGGGAACTGAAGCTTTCTTT; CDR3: CATSDIPGTEAFF
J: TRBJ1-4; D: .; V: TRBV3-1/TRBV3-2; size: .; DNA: TGTGCCAGCAGCCCTGGACAGCGCCCTAATGAAAAACTGTTTTTT; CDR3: CASSPGQRPNEKLFF
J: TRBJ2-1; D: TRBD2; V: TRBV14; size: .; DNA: TGTGCCAGCAGCCAAGCTAGGGCTAGCGGGAGCTATGAGCAGTTCTTC; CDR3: CASSQARASGSYEQFF
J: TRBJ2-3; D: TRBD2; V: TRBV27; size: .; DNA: TGTGCCAGCAGTACCCGACTAGCGGGGGGGCTTGCAGATACGCAGTATTTT; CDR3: CASSTRLAGGLADTQYF
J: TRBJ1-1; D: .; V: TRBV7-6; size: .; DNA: TGTGCCAGCAGCTTAGACGGCACTGAAGCTTTCTTT; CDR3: CASSLDGTEAFF
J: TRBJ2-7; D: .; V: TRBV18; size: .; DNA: TGTGCCAGCTCACCAAGGGGGAGAGAGCAGTACTTC; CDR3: CASSPRGREQYF
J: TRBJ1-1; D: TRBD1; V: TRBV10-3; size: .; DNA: TGTGCCATCGGGGACAGAGGGGGGACTGAAGCTTTCTTT; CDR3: CAIGDRGGTEAFF
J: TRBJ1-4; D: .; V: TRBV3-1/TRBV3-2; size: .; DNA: TGTGCCAGCAGCCAAAGGAGGGCTAATGAAAAACTGTTTTTT; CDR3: CASSQRRANEKLFF
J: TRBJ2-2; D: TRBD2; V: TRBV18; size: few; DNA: TGTGCCAGCTCGGGACTAGCGGGGAACACCGGGGAGCTGTTTTTT; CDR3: CASSGLAGNTGELFF
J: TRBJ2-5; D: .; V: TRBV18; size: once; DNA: TGTGCCAGCTCAGGACAGTTGCAAGAGACCCAGTACTTC; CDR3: CASSGQLQETQYF
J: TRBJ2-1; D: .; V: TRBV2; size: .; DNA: TGTGCCAGCAGTCCCCGGAGGGGGGGAAGGGGGAATGAGCAGTTCTTC; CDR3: CASSPRRGGRGNEQFF
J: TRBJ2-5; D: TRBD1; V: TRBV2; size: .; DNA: TGTGCCAGCAGTGGGACAGGGGTACGAGAGACCCAGTACTTC; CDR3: CASSGTGVRETQYF
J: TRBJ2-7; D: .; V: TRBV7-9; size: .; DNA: TGTGCCAGCAGCCCCGTCTCCTACGAGCAGTACTTC; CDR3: CASSPVSYEQYF
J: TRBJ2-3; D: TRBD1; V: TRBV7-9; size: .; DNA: TGTGCCAGCAGCCCTGGACAGGGGGCAGATACGCAGTATTTT; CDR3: CASSPGQGADTQYF
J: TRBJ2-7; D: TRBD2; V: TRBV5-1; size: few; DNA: TGCGCCAGCAGCTTGGGTCCTAGCGGGGGTTCATACGAGCAGTACTTC; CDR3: CASSLGPSGGSYEQYF
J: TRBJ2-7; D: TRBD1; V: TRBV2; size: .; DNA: TGTGCCAGCAGGGCCGGGACAGGGGAGTATAACGAGCAGTACTTC; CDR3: CASRAGTGEYNEQYF
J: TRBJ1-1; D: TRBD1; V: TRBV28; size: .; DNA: TGTGCCAGCAGACCACAGGGGGGGATCACTGAAGCTTTCTTT; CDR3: CASRPQGGITEAFF
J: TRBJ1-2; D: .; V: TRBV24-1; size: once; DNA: TGTGCCACCAGTGATGGGCCTAACTATGGCTACACCTTC; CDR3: CATSDGPNYGYTF
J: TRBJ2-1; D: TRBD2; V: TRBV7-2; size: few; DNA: TGTGCCAGCAGCTTAGACAGCGGGGTTAGCTCCTACAATGAGCAGTTCTTC; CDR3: CASSLDSGVSSYNEQFF
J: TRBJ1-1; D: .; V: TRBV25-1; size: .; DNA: TGTGCCAGCAGTGAATGGGGGCAGAACACTGAAGCTTTCTTT; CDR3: CASSEWGQNTEAFF
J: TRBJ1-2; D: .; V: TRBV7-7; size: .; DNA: TGTGCTAGCAGCTCGCGAAGATACAGGGATAACTATGGCTACACCTTC; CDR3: CASSSRRYRDNYGYTF
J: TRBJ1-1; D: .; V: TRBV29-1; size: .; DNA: TGCAGCGTCACCGAGGCGAGGTTCCGGAACACTGAAGCTTTCTTT; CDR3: CSVTEARFRNTEAFF
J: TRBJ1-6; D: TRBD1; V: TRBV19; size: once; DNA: TGTGCCACTTCGGACAGGGGCTACAATTCACCCCTCCACTTT; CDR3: CATSDRGYNSPLHF
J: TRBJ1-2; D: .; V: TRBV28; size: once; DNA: TGTGCCAGCAGTCCCTCGACTAGACAAACCTATGGCTACACCTTC; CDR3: CASSPSTRQTYGYTF
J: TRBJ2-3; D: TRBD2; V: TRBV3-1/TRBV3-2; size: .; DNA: TGTGCCAGCAGCCACTGGACTAGCGGGGGGGGTCCGGGTGGAGATACGCAGTATTTT; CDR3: CASSHWTSGGGPGGDTQYF
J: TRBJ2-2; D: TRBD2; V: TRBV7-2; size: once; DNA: TGTGCCAGCAGCTTACGCGGGGGGGCTCACACCGGGGAGCTGTTTTTT; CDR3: CASSLRGGAHTGELFF
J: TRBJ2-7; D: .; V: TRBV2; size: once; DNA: TGTGCCAGCAGCCTACTACAGGGCTACGAGCAGTACTTC; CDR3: CASSLLQGYEQYF